This T cell receptor (beta chain) is drawn from a study of cytomegalovirus exposure and HLA in healthy donors. Germline assignment: CDR1 SGHTA and CDR2 FQGTGA. CDR3 length: 13 amino acids. Trimming shortened V by 0 bases and J by 4 bases, and 3 bases separated the two germline ends. Study findings and constraints: The authors listed 150 to 200 TCR beta chains as cytomegalovirus-associated. That first-cohort TCR clusters tended to co-occur in the 90 to 150 validation repertoires was found in a later analysis. Confirmation was obtained in vitro that a few CMV-associated chains are specific for CMV antigens. Usually a TCR sequence was rare, but some public TCRs were found in many donors.

The table came from immunoSEQ multiplex PCR; TCRdb's copy has only in-frame clones and leaves some out. The data show about 73,000 clones, with roughly 95% seen just once and approximately 3.4% held by the top ten. On this clone itself: The antigen is not known.

Source material: PBMCs. The chain combines TRBV7-3 with TRBJ2-2; D gene unclear. The sequence was obtained from a man younger than 35 in good health and CMV-seronegative. The CDR3 sequence: CASSLTRTGELFF. DNA of the CDR3: TGTGCCAGCAGCTTAACTCGCACCGGGGAGCTGTTTTTT.